This TCR beta chain was identified in a study of blood T cell repertoires in COVID-19. As for the study in general: T cells, B-cell-depleted T cells, or PBMCs supplied cDNA or gDNA.

The repertoire was sequenced with immunoSEQ multiplex PCR; TCRdb's copy has only in-frame clones and lacks some. Seen here are about 480,000 clones, over 75% observed once, and the top ten hold 1.5% to 2%. J was trimmed by 7 bases and V by 4 bases; bases with no gene match: 9. The CDR3 has 15 residues. CDR1 and CDR2 (germline): SGHRS, YFSETQ. The study counted Cohort 3 donors as recovered given two negative PCRs, clearance, or symptom resolution. This receptor was obtained from a woman aged 40 to 49 who had recovered from COVID-19. This chain links TRBV5-1 with TRBJ1-5; the match to TRBD1 covers 9 bases. The sequenced material came from PBMCs or T cells enriched from blood (not recorded which). This CDR3 is CASSQGTGTGQPQHF. CDR3 in DNA: TGCGCCAGCAGCCAAGGGACAGGGACGGGACAGCCCCAGCATTTT.